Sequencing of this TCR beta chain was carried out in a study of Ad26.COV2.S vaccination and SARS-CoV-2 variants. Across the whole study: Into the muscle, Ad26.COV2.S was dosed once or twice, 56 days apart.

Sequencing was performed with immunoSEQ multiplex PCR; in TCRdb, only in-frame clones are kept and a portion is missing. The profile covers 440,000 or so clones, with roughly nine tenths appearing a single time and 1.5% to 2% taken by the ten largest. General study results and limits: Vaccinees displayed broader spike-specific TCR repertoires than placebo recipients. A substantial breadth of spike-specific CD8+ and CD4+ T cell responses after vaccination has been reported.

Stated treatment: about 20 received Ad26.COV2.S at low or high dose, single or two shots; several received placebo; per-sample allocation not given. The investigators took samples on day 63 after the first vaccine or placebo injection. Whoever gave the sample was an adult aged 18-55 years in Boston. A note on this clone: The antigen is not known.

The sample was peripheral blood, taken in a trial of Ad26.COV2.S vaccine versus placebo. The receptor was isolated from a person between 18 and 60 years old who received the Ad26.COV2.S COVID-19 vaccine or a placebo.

The CDR3 is CASSQTDRLIEAFF. The CDR3 DNA reads as TGCGCCAGCAGTCAAACCGACAGACTGATAGAAGCTTTCTTT. V gene TRBV23-1 combines with J gene TRBJ1-1; possible D gene TRBD1, 5 bases. TRBV23-1 is known as an ORF, though its function is uncertain. Trimming shortened V by 2 bases and J by 8 bases, and 15 bases separated the two germline ends. This CDR3 is 14 amino acids long.